A selection of T cell receptor beta chains follows, all from one sample in a study of T cell repertoires in cytomegalovirus infection. TCRdb re-derived calls from the reads in MiXCR, one entry per CDR3 protein. The sample includes about 490,000 distinct CDR3 sequences, 26% of them seen just once. Sequenced sample: PBMCs. The receptors were gathered from a human donor in good health (CMV status not recorded). Some clones in this sample may be carry-over from other donors' samples. Each CDR3 is given with its conserved first and last residue. The order of the fields is clone size, CDR3 length, D gene, V gene, J gene, CDR3 DNA, CDR3 protein. The D gene is left open where the match is weak. Not every row has a clone size; where given, it reads once, few, many or a size class.

clone size: few; CDR3 length: 15; D gene: NA; V gene: TRBV7-9; J gene: TRBJ1-1; CDR3 DNA: TGTGCCAGCAGCCCGGGACAAGTCCGGAACACTGAAGCTTTCTTT; CDR3 protein: CASSPGQVRNTEAFF
clone size: many; CDR3 length: 17; D gene: TRBD2; V gene: TRBV23-1; J gene: TRBJ2-1; CDR3 DNA: TGCGCCAGCAGTCAATCGACTAGCGGGAGCTCCTACAATGAGCAGTTCTTC; CDR3 protein: CASSQSTSGSSYNEQFF
clone size: few; CDR3 length: 14; D gene: TRBD1; V gene: TRBV12-3/TRBV12-4; J gene: TRBJ1-5; CDR3 DNA: TGTGCCAGCAACGGAGGGGGCGATAATCAGCCCCAGCATTTT; CDR3 protein: CASNGGGDNQPQHF
clone size: NA; CDR3 length: 17; D gene: NA; V gene: TRBV4-2; J gene: TRBJ2-3; CDR3 DNA: TGTGCCAGCAGCCATCAGAGGGGACCTCCGGGCGCAGATACGCAGTATTTT; CDR3 protein: CASSHQRGPPGADTQYF
clone size: NA; CDR3 length: 17; D gene: TRBD1; V gene: TRBV6-2/TRBV6-3; J gene: TRBJ1-1; CDR3 DNA: TGTGCCAGCAGTTACTCCCGTACAGGGGCCTTGAACACTGAAGCTTTCTTT; CDR3 protein: CASSYSRTGALNTEAFF
clone size: NA; CDR3 length: 17; D gene: NA; V gene: TRBV6-8; J gene: TRBJ1-2; CDR3 DNA: TGTGCCAGCAGTTACTCCAGACTTGGCACAGCTAACTATGGCTACACCTTC; CDR3 protein: CASSYSRLGTANYGYTF
clone size: many; CDR3 length: 15; D gene: NA; V gene: TRBV7-2; J gene: TRBJ2-2; CDR3 DNA: TGTGCCAGCAGCTTAGGTGGGGGAGGAACCGGGGAGCTGTTTTTT; CDR3 protein: CASSLGGGGTGELFF
clone size: NA; CDR3 length: 14; D gene: NA; V gene: TRBV6-2/TRBV6-3; J gene: TRBJ2-7; CDR3 DNA: TGTGCCAGCAAGGTAACTGTCCTGGGTGACGAGCAGTACTTC; CDR3 protein: CASKVTVLGDEQYF
clone size: few; CDR3 length: 14; D gene: TRBD1; V gene: TRBV7-8; J gene: TRBJ2-5; CDR3 DNA: TGTGCCAGCAGCATTAACAGGGGATCGGAGACCCAGTACTTC; CDR3 protein: CASSINRGSETQYF
clone size: NA; CDR3 length: 11; D gene: NA; V gene: TRBV28; J gene: TRBJ2-5; CDR3 DNA: TGTGCCAGCAGGGGGAGGGAGACCCAGTACTTC; CDR3 protein: CASRGRETQYF
clone size: many; CDR3 length: 13; D gene: NA; V gene: TRBV6-6; J gene: TRBJ2-5; CDR3 DNA: TGTGCAAGCGGCCCCTTGATCCAAGAGACCCAGTACTTC; CDR3 protein: CASGPLIQETQYF
clone size: NA; CDR3 length: 13; D gene: NA; V gene: TRBV28; J gene: TRBJ1-1; CDR3 DNA: TGTGCCAGCAGTTTTACAGGGATAGCTGAAGCTTTCTTT; CDR3 protein: CASSFTGIAEAFF
clone size: NA; CDR3 length: 16; D gene: NA; V gene: TRBV7-9; J gene: TRBJ2-1; CDR3 DNA: TGTGCCAGCAGCTCCTTCAGCAGCGAGCCCTACAATGAGCAGTTCTTC; CDR3 protein: CASSSFSSEPYNEQFF
clone size: NA; CDR3 length: 15; D gene: NA; V gene: TRBV19; J gene: TRBJ2-2; CDR3 DNA: TGTGCCAGTAGAGAGGGGACCTTGGTCACCGGGGAGCTGTTTTTT; CDR3 protein: CASREGTLVTGELFF
clone size: many; CDR3 length: 17; D gene: NA; V gene: TRBV6-2/TRBV6-3; J gene: TRBJ2-1; CDR3 DNA: TGTGCCAGCAGTTACTCGACTGCGGACCCATACGACAATGAGCAGTTCTTC; CDR3 protein: CASSYSTADPYDNEQFF
clone size: many; CDR3 length: 15; D gene: TRBD1; V gene: TRBV7-2; J gene: TRBJ1-6; CDR3 DNA: TGTGCCAGCAGCTTGGACAGGGGCTATAATTCACCCCTCCACTTT; CDR3 protein: CASSLDRGYNSPLHF
clone size: few; CDR3 length: 13; D gene: NA; V gene: TRBV2; J gene: TRBJ1-3; CDR3 DNA: TGTGCCAGCAGTACATATTTTGGAAACACCATATATTTT; CDR3 protein: CASSTYFGNTIYF
clone size: NA; CDR3 length: 14; D gene: TRBD1; V gene: TRBV5-5; J gene: TRBJ1-5; CDR3 DNA: TGTGCCAGCAGACGGGGACAGGGCAATCAGCCCCAGCATTTT; CDR3 protein: CASRRGQGNQPQHF
clone size: few; CDR3 length: 12; D gene: NA; V gene: TRBV11-2; J gene: TRBJ2-1; CDR3 DNA: TGTGCCAGCAGCGTCCAGGGGAATGAGCAGTTCTTC; CDR3 protein: CASSVQGNEQFF
clone size: few; CDR3 length: 10; D gene: NA; V gene: TRBV20-1; J gene: TRBJ1-1; CDR3 DNA: TGCAGTGCTAGAGAACTCGACAGATCCTTT; CDR3 protein: CSARELDRSF
clone size: many; CDR3 length: 14; D gene: TRBD2; V gene: TRBV7-2; J gene: TRBJ2-7; CDR3 DNA: TGTGCCAGCAGCACGGGACTAGTTAAATACGAGCAGTACTTC; CDR3 protein: CASSTGLVKYEQYF
clone size: NA; CDR3 length: 17; D gene: TRBD1; V gene: TRBV3-1; J gene: TRBJ1-6; CDR3 DNA: TGTGCCAGCAGCCTGCTGACCCGGGACAGCCGTAGTTTGGCCCTCCACTTT; CDR3 protein: CASSLLTRDSRSLALHF
clone size: many; CDR3 length: 16; D gene: TRBD1; V gene: TRBV7-2; J gene: TRBJ1-3; CDR3 DNA: TGTGCCAGCAGCCTTCTGGGGACAGACTCTGGAAACACCATATATTTT; CDR3 protein: CASSLLGTDSGNTIYF
clone size: NA; CDR3 length: 16; D gene: NA; V gene: TRBV19; J gene: TRBJ1-6; CDR3 DNA: TGTGCCAGTAGTCCTCCCACCGAATCCCTTAATTCACCCCTCCACTTT; CDR3 protein: CASSPPTESLNSPLHF
clone size: few; CDR3 length: 14; D gene: NA; V gene: TRBV7-9; J gene: TRBJ2-1; CDR3 DNA: TGTGCCAGCAGCTTCCTATTAGGGTACAATGAGCAGTTCTTC; CDR3 protein: CASSFLLGYNEQFF
clone size: NA; CDR3 length: 14; D gene: NA; V gene: TRBV5-6; J gene: TRBJ2-5; CDR3 DNA: TGTGCCAGCAGCTTGGCCCCGGGGACGGAGACCCAGTACTTC; CDR3 protein: CASSLAPGTETQYF
clone size: NA; CDR3 length: 14; D gene: TRBD2; V gene: TRBV6-2/TRBV6-3; J gene: TRBJ2-2; CDR3 DNA: TGTGCCGGAACTAGCGGGAGCAAAACCGGGGAGCTGTTTTTT; CDR3 protein: CAGTSGSKTGELFF
clone size: NA; CDR3 length: 15; D gene: TRBD2; V gene: TRBV12-3/TRBV12-4; J gene: TRBJ2-5; CDR3 DNA: TGTGCCAGCACGAGAAGACTAGCGGGGAAAGAGACCCAGTACTTC; CDR3 protein: CASTRRLAGKETQYF
clone size: NA; CDR3 length: 11; D gene: NA; V gene: TRBV7-9; J gene: TRBJ1-2; CDR3 DNA: TGTGCCAGCAGCCTATGGTTGGACTACACCTTC; CDR3 protein: CASSLWLDYTF
clone size: few; CDR3 length: 18; D gene: NA; V gene: TRBV6-5; J gene: TRBJ1-6; CDR3 DNA: TGTGCCAGCAGTTACGCGATGGGGGGGGCGCATTTTAATTCACCCCTCCACTTT; CDR3 protein: CASSYAMGGAHFNSPLHF
clone size: NA; CDR3 length: 17; D gene: TRBD2; V gene: TRBV7-9; J gene: TRBJ2-1; CDR3 DNA: TGTGCCAGCAGCTTACCCGTACTAGCGGGAGGGTACAATGAGCAGTTCTTC; CDR3 protein: CASSLPVLAGGYNEQFF
clone size: few; CDR3 length: 15; D gene: TRBD2; V gene: TRBV20-1; J gene: TRBJ2-1; CDR3 DNA: TGCAGTGCTAGAGTAATGAGCGGGAGGGTCGATGAGCAGTTCTTC; CDR3 protein: CSARVMSGRVDEQFF
clone size: many; CDR3 length: 17; D gene: TRBD1; V gene: TRBV28; J gene: TRBJ1-5; CDR3 DNA: TGTGCCAGCTACACAGGGACAGGGTATTATAGCAATCAGCCCCAGCATTTT; CDR3 protein: CASYTGTGYYSNQPQHF
clone size: many; CDR3 length: 15; D gene: NA; V gene: TRBV12-3/TRBV12-4; J gene: TRBJ2-5; CDR3 DNA: TGTGCCAGCAGCCCGCATGGCCCAGGGGAAGAGACCCAGTACTTC; CDR3 protein: CASSPHGPGEETQYF
clone size: few; CDR3 length: 16; D gene: TRBD2; V gene: TRBV18; J gene: TRBJ2-1; CDR3 DNA: TGTGCCAGCTCACCCCAAGCTAGCGGGAGCTACAATGAGCAGTTCTTC; CDR3 protein: CASSPQASGSYNEQFF
clone size: NA; CDR3 length: 13; D gene: NA; V gene: TRBV7-6; J gene: TRBJ2-4; CDR3 DNA: TGTGCCAGCAGTCTTACAATCGTGGACATTCAGTACTTC; CDR3 protein: CASSLTIVDIQYF
clone size: NA; CDR3 length: 13; D gene: NA; V gene: TRBV29-1; J gene: TRBJ2-1; CDR3 DNA: TGCAGCGTTGAAGGCGGGACGGTCAATGAGCAGTTCTTC; CDR3 protein: CSVEGGTVNEQFF